Following are 21 T cell receptor beta chains from one sample sequenced in a study of blood T cell repertoires in COVID-19. Some clones are missing from TCRdb's copy, which holds only in-frame ones; the method was immunoSEQ multiplex PCR. The table shows 75,000 to 100,000 clones, with 70% to 90% occurring only once. The sample comprised peripheral blood. Source of these receptors: a man aged 55 to 70 with acute or convalescent COVID-19.

This rearrangement joins TRBV19 to TRBJ2-5; TRBD1 matches at 9 bases. CDR1 and CDR2 (germline): LNHDA, SQIVND (reference sequence). V was pared by 5 bases and J by 7 bases, with 11 bases of the junction left unmatched. The CDR3 consists of 15 residues. CDR3 DNA: TGTGCCAGTAGTCCCGACAGGGGGTCAGGGTTGACCCAGTACTTC. Encoded protein: CASSPDRGSGLTQYF.

This clone was detected a few times. This sequence joins TRBV27 and TRBJ1-6; the D gene is possibly TRBD1 (6 bases). V was trimmed by 2 bases and J by 6 bases, leaving 11 bases between them. This CDR3 has 15 amino acids. CDR1 is MNHEY and CDR2 is SMNVEV in the germline V gene (reference sequence). The CDR3 loop reads CASSLEGQFNSPLHF. CDR3 DNA sequence: TGTGCCAGCAGTTTAGAAGGACAGTTTAATTCACCCCTCCACTTT.

This chain uses TRBV18 with TRBJ1-1; possibly TRBD1 for D (6 bases). The CDR3 consists of 16 residues. Trimming cost V 5 bases and J 1 base, with 17 bases left between them. Germline V gives CDR1 KGHSH, CDR2 LQKENI. The CDR3 reads CASSSQLDRSNTEAFF. CDR3 in DNA: TGTGCCAGCTCATCGCAGCTGGACAGATCGAACACTGAAGCTTTCTTT.

V is TRBV7-9 and J is TRBJ1-3; 7 bases fit TRBD1. There are 15 residues in the CDR3. V shed 4 bases and J 3 bases; nucleotides not matched to a gene: 6. Germline CDR1 reads SEHNR; CDR2 reads FQNEAQ (reference sequence). As DNA, the CDR3 is TGTGCCAGCAGCTCGGACAGGAGCCATGGAAACACCATATATTTT. Translating gives CASSSDRSHGNTIYF. The full variable domain, its missing parts supplied by reference TRBV7-9 and TRBJ1-3, is DTGVSQNPRHKITKRGQNVTFRCDPISEHNRLYWYRQTLGQGPEFLTYFQNEAQLEKSRLLSDRFSAERPKGSFSTLEIQRTEQGDSAMYLCASSSDRSHGNTIYFGEGSWLTVV.

This chain joins TRBV2 and TRBJ1-1; TRBD1 matches 9 bases. With V trimmed by 5 bases and J by 2 bases, 6 bases remained unmatched. There are 15 residues in the CDR3. Per the germline V gene, CDR1 is SNHLY and CDR2 is FYNNEI. CDR3 nucleotide sequence: TGTGCCAGCAGTCCTAGACAGGGGGTTAACACTGAAGCTTTCTTT. Its translation: CASSPRQGVNTEAFF.

V and J are TRBV9 and TRBJ1-1, with 7 bases fitting TRBD1. Germline V gene data show CDR1 as SGDLS and CDR2 as YYNGEE. The CDR3 covers 15 residues. V dropped 0 bases and J dropped 4; count of bases not matched to a gene: 6. The CDR3 sequence is CASSVDSGGGTEAFF. CDR3 bases: TGTGCCAGCAGCGTAGATTCAGGGGGTGGCACTGAAGCTTTCTTT. The whole variable domain, remainder taken from reference TRBV9 and TRBJ1-1, is DSGVTQTPKHLITATGQRVTLRCSPRSGDLSVYWYQQSLDQGLQFLIQYYNGEERAKGNILERFSAQQFPDLHSELNLSSLELGDSALYFCASSVDSGGGTEAFFGQGTRLTVV.

A few counts support this clone. The rearrangement uses TRBV15 and TRBJ1-5; D remains unclear. Trimming took off 3 bases at V and 8 bases at J, with 11 bases between the two ends. Germline assignment: CDR1 LNHNV and CDR2 YYDKDF (reference sequence). The CDR3 length is 13 residues. The CDR3 sequence is CATSSDSWEPQHF. DNA for the CDR3: TGTGCCACCAGCAGCGACTCGTGGGAGCCCCAGCATTTT.

The rearrangement uses TRBV5-6 and TRBJ1-5; the match to TRBD1 covers 9 bases. Germline trimming cut 4 bases from V and 6 bases from J; bases unmatched to any gene: 11. The CDR3 spans 16 residues. Germline lookup yields CDR1 SGHDT and CDR2 YYEEEE. The CDR3 bases are TGTGCCAGCAGCCTGTCCGGGACAGGGAAGAGTCAGCCCCAGCATTTT. Protein product: CASSLSGTGKSQPQHF.

The chain combines TRBV19 with TRBJ1-1; 7 bases match TRBD1. This CDR3 region has 14 residues. V gave up 6 bases and J gave up 1 base; unmatched junction bases: 5. Looked up from germline, CDR1 is LNHDA and CDR2 is SQIVND (reference sequence). Here the CDR3 reads CASSPQGGNTEAFF. The CDR3 DNA reads TGTGCCAGTAGCCCCCAGGGGGGGAACACTGAAGCTTTCTTT.

In its sample, this clone was seen once. The chain couples TRBV6-2 or TRBV6-3 to TRBJ2-1; 7 bases are shared with TRBD2. V trimming: 4 bases; J trimming: 5 bases; junction bases outside the gene matches: 8. Germline V lookup: CDR1 MNHEY, CDR2 SVGEGT. The length of the CDR3 is 15 residues. The CDR3 nucleotides read TGTGCCAGCAGTTGGGGGGGACTACGGAACAATGAGCAGTTCTTC. Encoded protein: CASSWGGLRNNEQFF.

The gene calls are TRBV5-8 and TRBJ1-5, with 7 positions matching TRBD1. With 4 bases clipped from V and 4 bases from J, the junction kept 5 bases outside the gene matches. CDR1 is SGHTS, CDR2 YDEGEE, per germline. The CDR3 is 14 residues long. CDR3 residues: CASSPGRGNQPQHF. Here the CDR3 DNA reads TGTGCCAGCAGCCCGGGCAGGGGGAATCAGCCCCAGCATTTT.

The rearrangement joins TRBV5-1 to TRBJ2-7; TRBD2 agrees at 9 bases. Germline V gene lookup returns CDR1 SGHRS and CDR2 YFSETQ. The CDR3 spans 15 residues. Trimming cost V 4 bases and J 0 bases; bases outside gene matches: 5. CDR3 residues: CASSPSGTSSYEQYF. CDR3 DNA sequence: TGCGCCAGCAGCCCTAGCGGGACCAGCTCCTACGAGCAGTACTTC.

This chain connects TRBV2 to TRBJ2-3; 10 bases agree with TRBD2. Germline CDR1 reads SNHLY; CDR2 reads FYNNEI. The junction had 2 bases not matched to a gene; V was cut back by 9 bases and J by 5 bases. This CDR3 is built from 12 residues. CDR3 protein: CARAGGVDTQYF. For the CDR3, the DNA is TGTGCCAGAGCGGGGGGGGTAGATACGCAGTATTTT.

The chain recombines TRBV6-5 with TRBJ1-2; maybe TRBD1 (6 bases). V gave up 8 bases and J gave up 8 bases, with 21 bases separating them. The CDR3 spans 14 residues. The germline V gene encodes CDR1 MNHEY and CDR2 SVGAGI. CDR3 loop: CASLGGALGGGYTF. CDR3 in DNA: TGTGCCAGCTTGGGGGGGGCCCTAGGAGGAGGCTACACCTTC.

The gene calls are TRBV10-2 and TRBJ1-6; the match to TRBD1 covers 8 bases. Germline assignment: CDR1 WSHSY and CDR2 SAAADI. This CDR3 spans 14 amino acids. V gave up 8 bases and J gave up 3 bases; unmatched junction bases: 3. CDR3 coding DNA: TGCGCCAGCGGACAGGGACTCTATAATTCACCCCTCCACTTT. The encoded protein is CASGQGLYNSPLHF.

This clone is a singleton in its sample. DNA for the CDR3: TGCAGCGTTCTACTACGGGGAGTGAACACTGAAGCTTTCTTT. Residues: CSVLLRGVNTEAFF. The chain is built from TRBV29-1 and TRBJ1-1; no firm D call. Trimming took off 5 bases at V and 0 bases at J, with 13 bases between the two ends. The germline gives CDR1 SQVTM, CDR2 ANQGSEA. There are 14 residues in the CDR3.

Regarding this clone: At the DNA level, this CDR3 is encoded by other sequences in the same sample as well. This chain uses TRBV6-2 or TRBV6-3 with TRBJ2-7; 10 positions match TRBD2. The CDR3 loop spans 14 amino acids. Per the germline V gene, CDR1 is MNHEY and CDR2 is SVGEGT. The V and J ends lost 6 bases and 0 bases, in that order; junction bases with no gene match: 2. The CDR3 bases are TGTGCCAGCAGCGGACTAGCGGTCTCCTACGAGCAGTACTTC. This encodes CASSGLAVSYEQYF.

The V and J genes are TRBV12-3 or TRBV12-4 and TRBJ2-1; 7 bases are a match to TRBD1. The V and J ends lost 7 bases and 10 bases, in that order; junction bases with no gene match: 7. This CDR3 has 12 residues. The CDR3 reads CASTYTGAEQFF. The CDR3 DNA reads TGTGCCAGCACCTATACAGGGGCCGAGCAGTTCTTC.

This chain joins TRBV19 and TRBJ1-5, with D tentatively TRBD1 (6 bases). CDR1 and CDR2 from the germline V gene are LNHDA and SQIVND (reference sequence). V lost 4 bases and J lost 4, with 11 bases in between. This CDR3 is built from 14 residues. The CDR3 protein is CASSTRQENQPQHF. In DNA, the CDR3 is TGTGCCAGTAGTACCAGACAGGAGAATCAGCCCCAGCATTTT.

This chain links TRBV2 with TRBJ2-1; TRBD2 matches at 9 bases. The V gene's germline CDR1 is SNHLY and CDR2 FYNNEI. Germline trimming cut 1 base from V and 4 bases from J; bases unmatched to any gene: 2. This CDR3 region has 15 residues. The DNA of the CDR3 is TGTGCCAGCAGTGAAGGCGGGGGGGCTTACAATGAGCAGTTCTTC. It codes for CASSEGGGAYNEQFF.

The chain has TRBV11-2 and TRBJ1-1; D ambiguous. Germline CDR1 is SGHAT and CDR2 is FQNNGV. This CDR3 has 13 amino acids. V lost 0 bases and J lost 7, with 9 bases in between. The CDR3 here is CASSLERHLEAFF. The CDR3 DNA is TGTGCCAGCAGCTTAGAGAGACACCTTGAAGCTTTCTTT.